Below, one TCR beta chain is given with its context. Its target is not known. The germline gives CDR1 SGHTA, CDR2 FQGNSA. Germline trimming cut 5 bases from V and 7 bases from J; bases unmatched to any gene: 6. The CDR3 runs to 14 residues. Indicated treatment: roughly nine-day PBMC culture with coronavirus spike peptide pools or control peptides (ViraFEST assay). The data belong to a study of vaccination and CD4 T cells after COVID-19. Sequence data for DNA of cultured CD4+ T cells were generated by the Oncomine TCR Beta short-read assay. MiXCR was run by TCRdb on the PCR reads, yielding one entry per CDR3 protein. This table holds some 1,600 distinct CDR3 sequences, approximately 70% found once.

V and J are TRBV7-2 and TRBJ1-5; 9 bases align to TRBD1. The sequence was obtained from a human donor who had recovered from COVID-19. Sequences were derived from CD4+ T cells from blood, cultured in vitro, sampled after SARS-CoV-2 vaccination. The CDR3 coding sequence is TGTGCCAGCAGCCCGGACAGGGGAGGACAGCCCCAGCATTTT. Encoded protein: CASSPDRGGQPQHF. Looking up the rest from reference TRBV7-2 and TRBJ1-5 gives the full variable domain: GAGVSQSPSNKVTEKGKDVELRCDPISGHTALYWYRQSLGQGLEFLIYFQGNSAPDKSGLPSDRFSAERTGGSVSTLTIQRTQQEDSAVYLCASSPDRGGQPQHFGDGTRLSIL.